The source of this T cell receptor (beta chain) is a study of T cells in Graves' hyperthyroidism and ophthalmopathy. The CDR3 loop spans 13 amino acids. Germline assignment: CDR1 SGHTA and CDR2 FQGTGA. V was cut by 6 bases and J by 2 bases, with 10 bases left in between. The source material, RNA transcripts, was used to amplify TCR beta CDR3 regions. RT-PCR in the first round (using the HTBI primer set) targeted the TCR CDR3. TCRdb re-called the multiplex PCR reads through MiXCR, storing one row per CDR3 protein. The repertoire holds about 200,000 distinct CDR3 sequences, with around a sixth as singletons. This clonotype was detected a few times.

The chain combines TRBV7-3 with TRBJ2-5; D remains ambiguous. The receptor comes from a woman aged 45-65 years with Graves' hyperthyroidism. Material: blood. CDR3 nucleotides: TGTGCCAGCAGTCGTTCCAGACAAGAGACCCAGTACTTC. Amino acids: CASSRSRQETQYF.